The 13 T cell receptor beta chains listed next were all sequenced from one sample in a study of CXCR3-negative and CXCR3-positive naive CD8 T cells. TRB cDNA libraries were made by UMI-labeled 5' RACE. TCRdb re-called the 5' RACE reads, yielding one record per CDR3 amino acid sequence without DNA. The sample has about 26,000 distinct CDR3 sequences; the top ten hold about 3%. The sequenced sample consisted of naive CXCR3- CD8+ T cells from blood. This sample's subset: CD45RO-CCR7+CD27+CD95- naive CD8+ T cells lacking CXCR3 (TNR3-). Source of these receptors: a human donor in good health. Some clones in this sample may be carry-over from other donors' samples.

The chain combines TRBV29-1 with TRBJ2-7; the D call of TRBD1 rests on TCRdb alone, since no DNA is present to check it. CDR3 length equals 13 residues. Germline V lookup: CDR1 SQVTM, CDR2 ANQGSEA. This CDR3 reads CSVAPGGGYEQYF.

V usage is TRBV5-4 and J usage is TRBJ2-7; the D call of TRBD2 rests on TCRdb alone, since no DNA is present to check it. The CDR3 is made up of 16 amino acids. CDR1 is SGHNT and CDR2 is YYREEE in the germline V gene (reference sequence). CDR3 loop: CASSGLAGDSYYEQYF.

V gene TRBV7-3 combines with J gene TRBJ2-2; TCRdb names TRBD2, which stays unverified in the absence of DNA. CDR1 SGHTA and CDR2 FQGTGA come from the germline V gene. The CDR3 has 15 residues. CDR3 region: CASSPSSGDLGELFF.

V is TRBV10-3 and J is TRBJ1-5. The CDR3 spans 14 residues. Looked up from germline, CDR1 is ENHRY and CDR2 is SYGVKD. CDR3 sequence: CAIRSADSNQPQHF.

The rearrangement uses TRBV7-6 and TRBJ1-1. The CDR3 sequence is 13 residues long. Germline V gene data show CDR1 as SGHVS and CDR2 as FNYEAQ. Here the CDR3 reads CASTLEKLTEAFF.

The chain employs TRBV29-1 and TRBJ1-2. The CDR3 totals 12 residues. Germline CDR1 is SQVTM and CDR2 is ANQGSEA. The CDR3 reads CSVAGSGKGYTF.

V and J are TRBV6-4 and TRBJ2-1. Germline V gives CDR1 MRHNA, CDR2 SNTAGT. The CDR3 is 13 residues long. The chain's CDR3 is CASSGSEYNEQFF.

The chain recombines TRBV15 with TRBJ1-2; the D gene TCRdb calls, TRBD1, cannot be checked with no DNA. Germline CDR1 and CDR2: LNHNV and YYDKDF (reference sequence). This CDR3 is 18 amino acids long. The CDR3 protein is CATSRGQGDSYPIYGYTF.

The rearrangement links TRBV7-9 to TRBJ2-7. From germline, CDR1 is SEHNR and CDR2 FQNEAQ (reference sequence). The CDR3 spans 12 residues. The CDR3 loop is CASSLNGHEQYF. The whole variable domain, filled in from reference TRBV7-9 and TRBJ2-7, reads DTGVSQNPRHKITKRGQNVTFRCDPISEHNRLYWYRQTLGQGPEFLTYFQNEAQLEKSRLLSDRFSAERPKGSFSTLEIQRTEQGDSAMYLCASSLNGHEQYFGPGTRLTVT.

V and J are TRBV29-1 and TRBJ2-3. CDR3 length: 12 amino acids. Germline CDR1 SQVTM, CDR2 ANQGSEA. Here the CDR3 reads CSVEGLGDTQYF.

Considering frequency, this clonotype is medium-sized (0.01 to 0.1%). J is TRBJ2-3 and V is TRBV7-9. The germline V gene has CDR1 SEHNR and CDR2 FQNEAQ (reference sequence). The CDR3 runs to 14 residues. CDR3 sequence reads: CASSLRTSGDTQYF.

This sequence joins TRBV18 and TRBJ1-1. The CDR3 totals 12 residues. Looked up from germline, CDR1 is KGHSH and CDR2 is LQKENI. The CDR3 spells CASSPSEAEALF. The full variable domain, completed using reference TRBV18 and TRBJ1-1, is NAGVMQNPRHLVRRRGQEARLRCSPMKGHSHVYWYRQLPEEGLKFMVYLQKENIIDESGMPKERFSAEFPKEGPSILRIQQVVRGDSAAYFCASSPSEAEALFGQGTRLTVV.

V is TRBV10-2 and J is TRBJ1-5; TCRdb selects TRBD1, and the lack of DNA leaves this call unchecked. The CDR3 has 15 amino acids. Germline V gives CDR1 WSHSY, CDR2 SAAADI. The CDR3 protein is CASSRGWGSNQPQHF.